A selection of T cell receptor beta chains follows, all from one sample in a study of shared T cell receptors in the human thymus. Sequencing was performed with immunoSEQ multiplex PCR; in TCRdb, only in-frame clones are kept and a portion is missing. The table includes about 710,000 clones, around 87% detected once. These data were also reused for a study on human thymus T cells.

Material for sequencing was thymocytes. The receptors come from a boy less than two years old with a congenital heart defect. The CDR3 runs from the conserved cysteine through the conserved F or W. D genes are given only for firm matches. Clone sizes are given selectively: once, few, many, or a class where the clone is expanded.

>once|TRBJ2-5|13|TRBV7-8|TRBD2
CASRHSGGETQYF
TGTGCCAGCCGACATTCGGGGGGAGAGACCCAGTACTTC
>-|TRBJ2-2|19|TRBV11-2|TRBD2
CASSLGLAKINRGTGELFF
TGTGCCAGCAGCTTGGGACTAGCGAAGATTAATAGGGGCACCGGGGAGCTGTTTTTT
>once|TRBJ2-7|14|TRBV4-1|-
CASSLGRSTYEQYF
TGCGCCAGCAGCCTGGGCAGATCCACCTACGAGCAGTACTTC
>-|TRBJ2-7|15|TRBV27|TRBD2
CASRHGLAGRYEQYF
TGTGCCAGCAGACACGGACTAGCGGGAAGGTACGAGCAGTACTTC
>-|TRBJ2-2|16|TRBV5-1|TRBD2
CASSPRLAGSVGELFF
TGCGCCAGCAGCCCCCGACTAGCGGGATCGGTCGGGGAGCTGTTTTTT
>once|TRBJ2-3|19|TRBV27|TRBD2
CASSPPHLLAGGLGDTQYF
TGTGCCAGCAGTCCTCCCCACCTTCTAGCGGGGGGGCTGGGAGATACGCAGTATTTT
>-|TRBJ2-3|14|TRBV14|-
CASSHLQGGDTQYF
TGTGCCAGCAGCCACCTACAGGGTGGAGATACGCAGTATTTT
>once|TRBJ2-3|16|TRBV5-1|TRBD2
CASSMTSGSRTDTQYF
TGCGCCAGCAGCATGACTAGCGGGAGTAGAACAGATACGCAGTATTTT
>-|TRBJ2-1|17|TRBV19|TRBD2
CASSLFAGATPYNEQFF
TGTGCCAGTAGTTTATTTGCGGGAGCGACACCCTACAATGAGCAGTTCTTC
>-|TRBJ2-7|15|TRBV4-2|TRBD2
CASSQVQRGYYEQYF
TGTGCCAGCAGCCAAGTGCAGCGGGGGTACTACGAGCAGTACTTC
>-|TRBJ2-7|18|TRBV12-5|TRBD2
CASGLVPLAGGPPDEQYF
TGTGCTAGTGGTTTGGTACCGCTAGCGGGAGGGCCGCCGGACGAGCAGTACTTC
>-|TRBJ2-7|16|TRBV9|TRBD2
CASSAGLAGRPYEQYF
TGTGCCAGCAGCGCGGGACTAGCGGGGAGACCCTACGAGCAGTACTTC
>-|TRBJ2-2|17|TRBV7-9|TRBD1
CASSPTDRGQNTGELFF
TGTGCCAGCAGCCCGACGGACAGGGGGCAAAACACCGGGGAGCTGTTTTTT
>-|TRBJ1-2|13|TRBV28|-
CASSFREVYGYTF
TGTGCCAGCAGTTTCCGGGAGGTCTATGGCTACACCTTC
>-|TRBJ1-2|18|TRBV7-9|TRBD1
CASSPSGRAGGYDYGYTF
TGTGCCAGCAGCCCATCCGGGAGAGCAGGGGGCTACGACTATGGCTACACCTTC
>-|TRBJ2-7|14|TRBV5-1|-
CASSSRTEGYEQYF
TGCGCCAGCAGCTCACGGACAGAGGGCTACGAGCAGTACTTC
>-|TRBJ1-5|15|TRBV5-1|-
CASSLTGHPNQPQHF
TGCGCCAGCAGCTTGACGGGACACCCCAATCAGCCCCAGCATTTT
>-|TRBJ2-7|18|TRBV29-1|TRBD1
CSVEGAGQGSRMGYEQYF
TGCAGCGTTGAAGGGGCGGGACAGGGGAGTAGGATGGGCTACGAGCAGTACTTC
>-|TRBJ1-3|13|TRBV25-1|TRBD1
CASSGKTGNTIYF
TGTGCCAGCAGTGGAAAGACAGGGAACACCATATATTTT
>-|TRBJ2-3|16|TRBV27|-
CASKVPRDGATDTQYF
TGTGCCAGCAAGGTCCCCAGGGATGGGGCCACAGATACGCAGTATTTT
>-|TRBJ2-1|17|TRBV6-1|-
CASSEGWGPEEYNEQFF
TGTGCCAGCAGTGAAGGATGGGGGCCGGAGGAATACAATGAGCAGTTCTTC
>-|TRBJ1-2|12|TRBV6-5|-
CASSPDARGYTF
TGTGCCAGCAGCCCCGATGCGAGAGGCTACACCTTC
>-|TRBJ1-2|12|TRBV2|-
CASRDPSYGYTF
TGTGCCAGCAGGGATCCTAGTTATGGCTACACCTTC
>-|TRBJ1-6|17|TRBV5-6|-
CASSFCGTERYNSPLHF
TGTGCCAGCAGCTTCTGCGGTACGGAGAGGTATAATTCACCCCTCCACTTT
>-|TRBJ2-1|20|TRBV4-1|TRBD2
CASSQDRGVRGLAWGDEQFF
TGCGCCAGCAGCCAAGATCGGGGCGTAAGGGGACTAGCGTGGGGAGATGAGCAGTTCTTC
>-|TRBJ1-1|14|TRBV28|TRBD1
CASSAATGGSEAFF
TGTGCCAGCAGCGCGGCCACAGGGGGATCTGAAGCTTTCTTT
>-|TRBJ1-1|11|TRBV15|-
CATRGDTEAFF
TGTGCCACCAGAGGGGACACTGAAGCTTTCTTT
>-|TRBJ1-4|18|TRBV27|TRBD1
CASSLARDRGQGDEKLFF
TGTGCCAGCAGTTTAGCTCGGGACAGGGGGCAAGGAGATGAAAAACTGTTTTTT
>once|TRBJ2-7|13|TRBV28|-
CASSRTGFYEQYF
TGTGCCAGCAGCCGCACAGGATTCTACGAGCAGTACTTC
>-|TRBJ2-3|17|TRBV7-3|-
CASSLTRGLAYTDTQYF
TGTGCCAGCAGCTTAACGAGGGGACTGGCCTACACAGATACGCAGTATTTT
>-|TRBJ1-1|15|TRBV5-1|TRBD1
CASSLDSHRGTEAFF
TGCGCCAGCAGCTTAGATTCCCACAGGGGCACTGAAGCTTTCTTT
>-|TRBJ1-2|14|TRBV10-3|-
CAISDQGPKYGYTF
TGTGCCATCAGTGACCAGGGTCCGAAGTATGGCTACACCTTC
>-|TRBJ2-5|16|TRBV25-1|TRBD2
CASSESDGGGFATQYF
TGTGCCAGCAGTGAATCTGACGGGGGAGGGTTCGCGACCCAGTACTTC
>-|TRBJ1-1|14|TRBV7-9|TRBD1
CASSLGRGTTEAFF
TGTGCCAGCAGCTTAGGCAGGGGGACCACTGAAGCTTTCTTT
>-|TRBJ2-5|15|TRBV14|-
CASSHKYWGGETQYF
TGTGCCAGCAGCCATAAGTATTGGGGAGGAGAGACCCAGTACTTC
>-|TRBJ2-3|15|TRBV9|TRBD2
CASSVAGRDTDTQYF
TGTGCCAGCAGCGTAGCAGGGAGGGATACAGATACGCAGTATTTT
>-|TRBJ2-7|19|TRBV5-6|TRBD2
CASSFSLAGTVPNPYEQYF
TGTGCCAGCAGCTTTTCGCTAGCGGGCACTGTCCCTAACCCCTACGAGCAGTACTTC
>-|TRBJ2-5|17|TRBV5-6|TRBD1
CASSLAGDRGLDETQYF
TGTGCCAGCAGCTTGGCTGGCGACAGGGGGCTAGATGAGACCCAGTACTTC
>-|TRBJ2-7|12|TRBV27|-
CASSPGAYEQYF
TGTGCCAGCAGTCCCGGAGCCTACGAGCAGTACTTC